Sequencing of this T cell receptor beta chain was carried out in a study of T-cell reconstitution after alpha-beta-depleted transplantation in children. Study results and caveats: Among T cells one year after transplant, newly produced cells accounted for most counts and diversity. Approximately two months post-transplant, alpha-beta T cells reportedly originated from several hundred expanded graft clones. Several patients had high TCRbeta diversity at day 60; it came from surviving recipient T cells and thymic progenitors.

The table lists this clonotype with many counts. Its antigen is undetermined. Using unique molecular identifiers, the investigators prepared the TCRbeta library. From the PCR reads, TCRdb called clonotypes with MiXCR, one entry per CDR3 protein. This sample carries about 300,000 distinct CDR3 sequences, over 7.5% of them seen once, and the ten largest clones take approximately 9.6%. Trimming removed 3 bases at V and 8 bases at J, with 14 bases between. Germline-derived CDR1 and CDR2 are MNHEY and SVGAGI. CDR3 length: 14 amino acids. This chain connects TRBV6-5 to TRBJ2-1; a possible D gene is TRBD2 (7 bases). This receptor was identified in a female patient between 2 and 15 years old who had a stem cell transplant for Fanconi anemia, so the T cells may come from the graft donor. Sequences were derived from peripheral blood, sampled 360 days after TCRalphabeta/CD19-depleted stem cell transplant. The CDR3 loop is CASSYSGGADEQFF. Here the CDR3 DNA reads TGTGCCAGCAGTTATAGTGGGGGGGCAGATGAGCAGTTCTTC.